Listed here is a single TCR beta chain. This specimen comes from a study of blood T cells in healthy people across ages. Germline V CDR1 and CDR2: SEHNR, FQNEAQ (reference sequence). There are 16 residues in the CDR3. Deletions cut 2 bases from V and 2 bases from J, with 12 bases between. Each sample yielded at least 5 micrograms of PBMC total RNA. The second PCR ran about 6 to 12 cycles with a sample-barcoded 5' primer and J-beta primers. MiXCR, run by TCRdb on the 5' RACE reads, gives a single entry per CDR3 protein. This table has around 780,000 distinct CDR3 sequences, roughly 25% appearing once. The same sample was also studied in work on T cells of mothers and their children. That study adds: The people who donated were three healthy Caucasian mothers and their six children.

Material: blood. The receptor's source is a boy between 10 and 17 years old in good health. V is TRBV7-9 and J is TRBJ1-4; D may be TRBD1 (5 bases). CDR3: CASSLWGDSTNEKLFF. The CDR3 bases are TGTGCCAGCAGCTTATGGGGGGATTCTACTAATGAAAAACTGTTTTTT.